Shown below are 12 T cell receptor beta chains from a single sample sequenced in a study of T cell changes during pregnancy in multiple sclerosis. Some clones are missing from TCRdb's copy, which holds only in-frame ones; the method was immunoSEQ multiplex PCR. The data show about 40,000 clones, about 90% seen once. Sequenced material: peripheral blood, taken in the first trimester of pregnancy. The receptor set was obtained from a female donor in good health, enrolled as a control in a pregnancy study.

CDR3 region: CASSLATPGLPGDYTF. In nucleotides, the CDR3 is TGTGCCAGCAGCTTAGCAACCCCGGGACTCCCGGGCGACTACACCTTC. J is TRBJ1-2 and V is TRBV7-9; weak D call: TRBD1 (5 bases). The germline gives CDR1 SEHNR, CDR2 FQNEAQ (reference sequence). V gave up 0 bases and J gave up 10 bases, with 21 bases separating them. This CDR3 is built from 16 residues.

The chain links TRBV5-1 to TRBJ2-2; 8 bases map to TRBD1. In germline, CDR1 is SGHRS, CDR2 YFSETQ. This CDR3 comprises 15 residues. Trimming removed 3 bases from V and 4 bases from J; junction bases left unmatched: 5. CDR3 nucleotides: TGCGCCAGCAGCTGGGGGACAGGTGGCACCGGGGAGCTGTTTTTT. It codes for CASSWGTGGTGELFF. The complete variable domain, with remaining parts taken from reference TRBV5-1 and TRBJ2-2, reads KAGVTQTPRYLIKTRGQQVTLSCSPISGHRSVSWYQQTPGQGLQFLFEYFSETQRNKGNFPGRFSGRQFSNSRSEMNVSTLELGDSALYLCASSWGTGGTGELFFGEGSRLTVL.

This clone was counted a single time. The CDR3 is CASSELTGGSDTQYF. In DNA form, the CDR3 reads TGTGCCAGCAGTGAATTAACAGGGGGCTCAGATACGCAGTATTTT. The chain joins TRBV25-1 to TRBJ2-3; 9 positions agree with TRBD1. The junction had 3 bases not matched to a gene; V was cut back by 1 base and J by 4 bases. The CDR3 sequence is 15 residues long. The germline V gene encodes CDR1 MGHDK and CDR2 SYGVNS.

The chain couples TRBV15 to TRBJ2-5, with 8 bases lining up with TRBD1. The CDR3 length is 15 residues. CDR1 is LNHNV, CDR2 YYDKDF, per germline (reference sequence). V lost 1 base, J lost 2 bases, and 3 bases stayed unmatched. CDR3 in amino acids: CATSRVWDRQETQYF. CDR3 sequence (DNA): TGTGCCACCAGCAGAGTTTGGGACAGGCAAGAGACCCAGTACTTC.

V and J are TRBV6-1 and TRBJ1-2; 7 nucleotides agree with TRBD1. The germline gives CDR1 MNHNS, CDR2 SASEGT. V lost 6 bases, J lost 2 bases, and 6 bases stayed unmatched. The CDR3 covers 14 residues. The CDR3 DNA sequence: TGTGCCAGCAGCGAAATGGGACAGAACTATGGCTACACCTTC. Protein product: CASSEMGQNYGYTF.

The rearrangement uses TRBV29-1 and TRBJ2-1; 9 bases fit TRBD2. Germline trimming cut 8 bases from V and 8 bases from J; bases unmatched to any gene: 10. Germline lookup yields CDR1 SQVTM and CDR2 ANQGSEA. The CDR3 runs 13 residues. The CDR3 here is CSLPSGVSDEQFF. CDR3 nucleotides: TGCAGCCTCCCTAGCGGGGTATCGGATGAGCAGTTCTTC.

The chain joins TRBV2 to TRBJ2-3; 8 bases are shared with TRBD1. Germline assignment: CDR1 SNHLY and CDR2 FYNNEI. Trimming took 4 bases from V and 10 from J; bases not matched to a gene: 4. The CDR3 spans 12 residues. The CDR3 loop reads CASSGGQGSQYF. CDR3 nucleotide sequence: TGTGCCAGCAGTGGAGGACAGGGATCGCAGTATTTT.

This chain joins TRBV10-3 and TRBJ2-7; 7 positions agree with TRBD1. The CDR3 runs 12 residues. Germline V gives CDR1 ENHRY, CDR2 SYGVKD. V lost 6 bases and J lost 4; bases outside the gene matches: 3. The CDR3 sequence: CAISRDSYEQYF. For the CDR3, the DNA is TGTGCCATCAGCCGGGACAGTTACGAGCAGTACTTC.

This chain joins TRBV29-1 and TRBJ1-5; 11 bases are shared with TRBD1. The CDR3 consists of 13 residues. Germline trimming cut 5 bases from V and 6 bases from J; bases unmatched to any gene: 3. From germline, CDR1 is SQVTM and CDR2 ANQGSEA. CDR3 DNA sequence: TGCAGCGTTTGGACAGGGGGCCGTCAGCCCCAGCATTTT. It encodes CSVWTGGRQPQHF.

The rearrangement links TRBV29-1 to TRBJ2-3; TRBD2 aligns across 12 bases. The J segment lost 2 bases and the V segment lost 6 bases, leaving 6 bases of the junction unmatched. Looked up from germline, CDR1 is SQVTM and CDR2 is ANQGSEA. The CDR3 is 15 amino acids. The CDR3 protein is CSVSRTSGTTDTQYF. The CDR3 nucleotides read TGCAGCGTATCCCGGACTAGCGGGACCACAGATACGCAGTATTTT.

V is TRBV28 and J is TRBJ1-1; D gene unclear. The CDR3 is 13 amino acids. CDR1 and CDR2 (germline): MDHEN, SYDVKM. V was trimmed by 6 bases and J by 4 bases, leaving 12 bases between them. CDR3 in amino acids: CASRTRASTEAFF. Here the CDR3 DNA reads TGTGCCAGCAGAACTCGAGCGAGCACTGAAGCTTTCTTT.

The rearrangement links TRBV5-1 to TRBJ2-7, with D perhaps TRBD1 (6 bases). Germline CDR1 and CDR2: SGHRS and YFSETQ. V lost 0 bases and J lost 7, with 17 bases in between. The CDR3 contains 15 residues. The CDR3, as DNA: TGCGCCAGCAGCTTGGCCCCAGGGGCGCCGGGTGAGCAGTACTTC. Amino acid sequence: CASSLAPGAPGEQYF.